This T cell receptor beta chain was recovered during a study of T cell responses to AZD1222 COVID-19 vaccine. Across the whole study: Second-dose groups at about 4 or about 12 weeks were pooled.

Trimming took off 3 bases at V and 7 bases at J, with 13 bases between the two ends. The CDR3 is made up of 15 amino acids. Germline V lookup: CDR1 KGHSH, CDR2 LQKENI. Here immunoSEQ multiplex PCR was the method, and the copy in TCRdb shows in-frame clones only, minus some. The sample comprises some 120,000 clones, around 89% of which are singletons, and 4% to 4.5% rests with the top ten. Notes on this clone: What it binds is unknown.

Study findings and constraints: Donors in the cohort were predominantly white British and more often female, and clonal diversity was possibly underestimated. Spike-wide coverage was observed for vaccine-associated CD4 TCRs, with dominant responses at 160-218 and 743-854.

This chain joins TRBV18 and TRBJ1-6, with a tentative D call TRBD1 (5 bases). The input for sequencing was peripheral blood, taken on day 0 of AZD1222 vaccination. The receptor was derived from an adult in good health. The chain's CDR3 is CASSPLGTDNSPLHF. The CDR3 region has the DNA TGTGCCAGCTCACCCCTCGGGACGGACAATTCACCCCTCCACTTT. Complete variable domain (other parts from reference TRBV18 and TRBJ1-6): NAGVMQNPRHLVRRRGQEARLRCSPMKGHSHVYWYRQLPEEGLKFMVYLQKENIIDESGMPKERFSAEFPKEGPSILRIQQVVRGDSAAYFCASSPLGTDNSPLHFGNGTRLTVT.